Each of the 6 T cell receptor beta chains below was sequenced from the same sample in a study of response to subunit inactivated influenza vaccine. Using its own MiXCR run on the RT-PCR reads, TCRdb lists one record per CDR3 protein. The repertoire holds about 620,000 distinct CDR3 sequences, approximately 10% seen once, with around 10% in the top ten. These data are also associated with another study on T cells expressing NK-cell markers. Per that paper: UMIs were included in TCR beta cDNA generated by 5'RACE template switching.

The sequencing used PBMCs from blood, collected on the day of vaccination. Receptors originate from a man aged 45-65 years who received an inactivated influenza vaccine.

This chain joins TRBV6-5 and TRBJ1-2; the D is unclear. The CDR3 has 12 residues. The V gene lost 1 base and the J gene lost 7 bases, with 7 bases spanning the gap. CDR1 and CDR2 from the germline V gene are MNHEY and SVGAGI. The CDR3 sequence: CASSYFGGGYTF. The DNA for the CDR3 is TGTGCCAGCAGTTACTTCGGCGGTGGCTACACCTTC.

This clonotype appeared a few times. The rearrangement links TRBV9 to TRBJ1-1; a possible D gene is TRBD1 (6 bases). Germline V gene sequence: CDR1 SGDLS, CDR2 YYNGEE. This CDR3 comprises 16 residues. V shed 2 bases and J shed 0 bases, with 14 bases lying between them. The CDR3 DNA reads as TGTGCCAGCAGCGTCTGGGACAACTCGGTGAACACTGAAGCTTTCTTT. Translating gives CASSVWDNSVNTEAFF. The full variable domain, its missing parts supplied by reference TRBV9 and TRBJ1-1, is DSGVTQTPKHLITATGQRVTLRCSPRSGDLSVYWYQQSLDQGLQFLIQYYNGEERAKGNILERFSAQQFPDLHSELNLSSLELGDSALYFCASSVWDNSVNTEAFFGQGTRLTVV.

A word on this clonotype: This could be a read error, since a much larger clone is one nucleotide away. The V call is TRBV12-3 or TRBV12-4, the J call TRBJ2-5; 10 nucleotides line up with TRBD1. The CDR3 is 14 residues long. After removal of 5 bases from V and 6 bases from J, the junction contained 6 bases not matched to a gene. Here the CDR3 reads CASSPTGGGKTQYF. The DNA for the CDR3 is TGTGCCAGCAGTCCGACAGGGGGCGGGAAGACCCAGTACTTC.

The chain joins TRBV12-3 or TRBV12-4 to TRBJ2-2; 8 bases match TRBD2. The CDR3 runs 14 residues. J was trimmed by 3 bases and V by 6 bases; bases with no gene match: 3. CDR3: CASSPGGYTGELFF. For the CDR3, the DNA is TGTGCCAGCAGCCCGGGGGGGTACACCGGGGAGCTGTTTTTT.

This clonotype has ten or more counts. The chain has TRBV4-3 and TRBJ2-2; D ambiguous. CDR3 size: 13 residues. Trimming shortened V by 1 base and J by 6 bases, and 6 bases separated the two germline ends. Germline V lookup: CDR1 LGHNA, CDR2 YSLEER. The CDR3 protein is CASSQAMAGELFF. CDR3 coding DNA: TGCGCCAGCAGCCAAGCGATGGCCGGGGAGCTGTTTTTT.

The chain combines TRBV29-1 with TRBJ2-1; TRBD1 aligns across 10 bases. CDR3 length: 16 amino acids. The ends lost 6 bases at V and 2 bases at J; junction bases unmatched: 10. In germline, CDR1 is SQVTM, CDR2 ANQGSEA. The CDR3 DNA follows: TGCAGCGTCGAATGGACAGGGGGTCTCCCCTACAATGAGCAGTTCTTC. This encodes CSVEWTGGLPYNEQFF.